These 15 T cell receptor delta chains originate from one sample sequenced in a study of γδ T cells in repeated Plasmodium falciparum infection. TCRdb re-analyzed the multiplex PCR reads via CATT. The sample has 93,000 or so delta-chain clones; 0.75% to 1% are singletons. Vgamma9/Vdelta2+ and Vdelta2-negative gammadelta T cells were flow-sorted from PBMC for bulk sequencing. The sample was gamma-delta T cells from blood. The receptor set was obtained from a pool of human donors (malaria-infected and uninfected, not separated).

This clone was observed a handful of times. The protein held in TCRdb is that of a much larger clone and does not match this DNA's translation at residue 17, likely because of a read error; the protein shown is translated from the DNA. V gene TRDV2 combines with J gene TRDJ1; 10 positions agree with TRDD3. Germline CDR1 and CDR2: GEAIGNYY and EKD. The CDR3 contains 20 residues. The CDR3 is CACDTVPTGGLGGYTDELIF. CDR3 in DNA: TGTGCCTGTGACACCGTCCCTACTGGGGGATTGGGGGGGTACACCGATGAACTCATCTTT.

This clone showed up just a few times. TCRdb attributes to this sequence the protein of a much larger clone, which differs from the DNA translation at residue 12; a read error is likely, and the protein displayed is translated from the DNA. J is TRDJ1 and V is TRDV3, with D maybe TRDD3 (5 bases). Germline-derived CDR1 and CDR2 are TVYSNPD and GDNSRS (reference sequence). The CDR3 runs 15 residues. The CDR3 bases are TGTGCCTTTATACGAGCCGCGTTCTGGGCCGATAGACTCATCTTT. Protein product: CAFIRAAFWADRLIF.

This clone occurred a few times. A read error likely explains why the TCRdb protein, taken from a much larger clone, differs from this DNA's translation at residue 10; the protein shown is translated from the DNA. The rearrangement uses TRDV1 and TRDJ1, with 11 bases identical to TRDD3. No J gene was available from TCRdb, and it was assigned here by a germline match of the DNA. Germline V lookup: CDR1 TSWWSYY, CDR2 QGS. V gave up 0 bases and J gave up 0 bases; unmatched junction bases: 12. CDR3 length equals 20 residues. CDR3 sequence (DNA): TGTGCTCTTGGGGAACTAAGGAGGTCTGTGGGGGATACGCACACCGATAAACTCATCTTT. Protein product: CALGELRRSVGDTHTDKLIF.

This clone has only a few counts. For this DNA, TCRdb reports the protein of a much larger clone, which diverges at residue 5, most likely from a read error; the protein presented here is translated directly from the DNA. The V and J genes are TRDV2 and TRDJ1; 10 positions match TRDD3. No J gene is reported in TCRdb; it was inferred here by comparing the DNA with germline. V trimming: 2 bases; J trimming: 2 bases; junction bases outside the gene matches: 7. This CDR3 region has 16 residues. Per germline, CDR1 GEAIGNYY and CDR2 EKD. DNA of the CDR3: TGTGCCTGTGACATCCTGGGGGATAATATGACCGATAAACTCATCTTT. Its translation is CACDILGDNMTDKLIF.

This clone was picked up many times. A far larger clone is just one base off, so this is likely a read error. V gene TRDV1 combines with J gene TRDJ1; D remains unclear. V was trimmed by 2 bases and J by 3 bases, leaving 22 bases between them. In germline, CDR1 is TSWWSYY, CDR2 QGS. This CDR3 has 18 amino acids. The CDR3 protein is CALGERFFEYESADKLIF. As DNA, the CDR3 is TGTGCTCTTGGGGAAAGGTTCTTCGAGTACGAGTCCGCCGATAAACTCATCTTT.

This clone came up a few times. The TCRdb protein, from a much larger clone, departs from this DNA's translation at residue 7, likely by read error; the protein shown derives from the DNA. The rearrangement joins TRDV1 to TRDJ1, with 10 bases aligning to TRDD3. TCRdb leaves out the J gene; it was filled in here by matching the DNA to germline. The ends lost 0 bases at V and 0 bases at J; junction bases unmatched: 7. CDR1 TSWWSYY and CDR2 QGS come from the germline V gene. The CDR3 has 18 amino acids. The chain's CDR3 is CALGELPGDTPYTDKLIF. CDR3 DNA sequence: TGTGCTCTTGGGGAACTCCCGGGGGATACGCCCTACACCGATAAACTCATCTTT.

Note on this clone: The protein recorded in TCRdb matches a much larger clone and deviates from this DNA's translation at residue 9, suggesting a read error; the protein here is obtained by translating the DNA. V usage is TRDV2 and J usage is TRDJ1, with D maybe TRDD3 (5 bases). Here the J gene was assigned by germline matching of the DNA, as TCRdb has none. CDR1 and CDR2 (germline): GEAIGNYY, EKD. V was cut by 0 bases and J by 4 bases, with 11 bases left in between. The CDR3 length is 14 residues. Here the CDR3 reads CACDTVWEFDKLIF. In DNA, the CDR3 is TGTGCCTGTGACACCGTCTGGGAATTCGATAAACTCATCTTT.

As regards this clone: This likely stems from a read error, as it lies one base from a far larger clone. Other nucleotide sequences from this sample produce the same CDR3. This sequence joins TRDV1 and TRDJ1; no clear D. This CDR3 comprises 21 residues. The germline gives CDR1 TSWWSYY, CDR2 QGS. V was pared by 2 bases and J by 0 bases, with 28 bases between. CDR3 nucleotides: TGTGCTCTTGGGGAATTTGGGTCTCCGTTGGGTACCGAGTTATACACCGATAAACTCATCTTT. Translating gives CALGEFGSPLGTELYTDKLIF.

On this clone itself: TCRdb lists the protein of a much larger clone for this DNA, which differs at residue 7, so this is likely a read error; the protein given here is translated from the DNA itself. The V gene is TRDV2, the J gene TRDJ2; D ambiguous. This CDR3 spans 14 amino acids. Germline CDR1 and CDR2: GEAIGNYY and EKD. Deletions cut 0 bases from V and 4 bases from J, with 8 bases between. The CDR3 DNA is TGTGCCTGTGACACCATTGCTGGGACAGCACAACTCTTCTTT. Its protein product is CACDTIAGTAQLFF.

This clone has a handful of counts. The amino acid sequence in TCRdb belongs to a much larger clone and departs from this DNA's translation at residue 20, likely a sequencing read error; the sequence shown is translated from the DNA. The V gene reported is TRDV1; the J gene is uncalled; TRDD3, as called in the table, went unchecked against the DNA. In germline, CDR1 is TSWWSYY, CDR2 QGS. The CDR3 consists of 22 residues. CDR3 sequence: CALGEFLRGSVLGDTRGDKPIF. Here the CDR3 DNA reads TGTGCTCTTGGGGAATTTCTACGGGGATCTGTACTGGGGGATACGCGTGGCGATAAACCCATCTTT.

This clone appeared a few times. TCRdb's entry gives the protein of a much larger clone, which mismatches this DNA's translation at residue 6, likely from a read error; the protein reported here is translated from the DNA. J is TRDJ3 and V is TRDV2, with TRDD3 identical over 10 bases. The J gene, absent from TCRdb, was called here by matching the DNA to germline. Looked up from germline, CDR1 is GEAIGNYY and CDR2 is EKD. CDR3 length equals 24 residues. The V segment lost 1 base and the J segment 1 base; nucleotides outside the gene matches: 21. This CDR3 is CACDTPVLGDENPHASWDTRQMFF. In DNA form, the CDR3 reads TGTGCCTGTGACACTCCCGTACTGGGGGATGAAAATCCCCACGCGTCCTGGGACACCCGACAGATGTTTTTC.

This clone was seen a few times. Translating this DNA gives a protein that differs at residue 8 from the TCRdb one, which belongs to a much larger clone; a read error is likely, and the protein shown is this translation. The chain combines TRDV2 with TRDJ1; unclear D gene. TCRdb records no J gene; here it was assigned by comparing the DNA to germline. From germline, CDR1 is GEAIGNYY and CDR2 EKD. V dropped 1 base and J dropped 0 bases, with 14 bases sitting between them. The CDR3 is made up of 16 amino acids. DNA of the CDR3: TGTGCCTGTGACACTCTAGGGGTACTCCACACCGATAAACTCATCTTT. It specifies CACDTLGVLHTDKLIF.

In its sample, this clone was seen a few times. The amino acid sequence in TCRdb belongs to a much larger clone and departs from this DNA's translation at residue 5, likely a sequencing read error; the sequence shown is translated from the DNA. The rearrangement joins TRDV1 to TRDJ1, with a tentative D call TRDD2 (6 bases). The J gene was not available in TCRdb and was assigned here by matching the DNA to germline segments. CDR1 is TSWWSYY, CDR2 QGS, per germline. The CDR3 covers 19 residues. V was cut by 3 bases and J by 0 bases, with 23 bases left in between. CDR3 loop: CALGDPCPSRPLYTDKLIF. The CDR3, as DNA: TGTGCTCTTGGGGACCCCTGCCCTTCCCGCCCCTTGTACACCGATAAACTCATCTTT.

This clone was seen many times. TCRdb assigns this DNA the protein of a much larger clone, which departs from its translation at residue 20; this likely reflects a read error, and the protein shown comes from translating the DNA. This sequence joins TRAV38-2/DV8 and TRDJ1; 13 bases fit TRDD3. Germline-derived CDR1 and CDR2 are TSESDYY and QEAYKQQN. The CDR3 loop spans 22 amino acids. CDR3 nucleotides: TGTGCTTATAGGAGATTCTTTGCCTTCCCCCCGAGTACTGGGGGATACGCCGATAAACCCATCTTT. Protein sequence: CAYRRFFAFPPSTGGYADKPIF.

As regards this clone: TCRdb attributes to this sequence the protein of a much larger clone, which differs from the DNA translation at residue 6; a read error is likely, and the protein displayed is translated from the DNA. The chain recombines TRDV2 with TRDJ1; no firm D call. TCRdb leaves out the J gene; it was filled in here by matching the DNA to germline. Trimming pared 1 base from V and 0 bases from J, leaving 14 bases between. Germline CDR1 reads GEAIGNYY; CDR2 reads EKD. The length of the CDR3 is 16 residues. DNA for the CDR3: TGTGCCTGTGACACACGCGGAGGTATTTACACCGATAAACTCATCTTT. Translating it yields CACDTRGGIYTDKLIF.